These 19 T cell receptor beta chains were sequenced from one sample in a study of blood T cell repertoires in COVID-19. Measured with immunoSEQ multiplex PCR; TCRdb has only the in-frame clones, and not every one. Here the sample spans 200,000 to 250,000 clones, roughly 89% being singletons. Material: PBMCs or T cells enriched from blood (not recorded which). All receptors derive from a man aged 30-40 years who had been exposed to COVID-19.

V and J are TRBV4-1 and TRBJ1-1, with 7 bases aligning to TRBD1. The CDR3 totals 14 residues. Unmatched junction bases numbered 8, after V lost 3 bases and J lost 7 bases. Per the germline V gene, CDR1 is MGHRA and CDR2 is YSYEKL. DNA of the CDR3: TGCGCCAGCAGCCACCCAAGGGGGGACAGTGAAGCTTTCTTT. Encoded protein: CASSHPRGDSEAFF.

The V call is TRBV29-1, the J call TRBJ2-7; tentatively, D is TRBD2 (7 bases). V dropped 1 base and J dropped 5 bases, with 27 bases sitting between them. The length of the CDR3 is 18 residues. From germline, CDR1 is SQVTM and CDR2 ANQGSEA. The CDR3 loop is CSVEGIHGGGAGAHEQYF. CDR3 nucleotide sequence: TGCAGCGTTGAAGGCATCCATGGAGGGGGTGCGGGGGCCCACGAGCAGTACTTC.

This chain connects TRBV12-3 or TRBV12-4 to TRBJ1-2; TRBD1 is a possible D gene (6 bases). With 5 bases removed from V and 8 bases from J, the gap between germline ends came to 12 bases. CDR3 size: 12 residues. CDR3 nucleotide sequence: TGTGCCAGCAGTCTCACAGGGCGCGGCTACACCTTC. This gives the protein CASSLTGRGYTF.

CDR3 DNA: TGCGCCAGCAGCTTGGACAGGCCGGGCTGGGTTACCGGGGAGCTGTTTTTT. Amino acids: CASSLDRPGWVTGELFF. The chain links TRBV5-1 to TRBJ2-2, with D perhaps matching TRBD1 (5 bases). Germline CDR1 is SGHRS and CDR2 is YFSETQ. V was cut by 0 bases and J by 5 bases, with 17 bases left in between. The CDR3 is made up of 17 amino acids.

V and J are TRBV23-1 and TRBJ2-7; D remains ambiguous. TRBV23-1 is an ORF, with its function uncertain. The germline V and J ends were trimmed by 6 bases and 7 bases, with 13 bases remaining between them. This CDR3 is built from 12 residues. Here the CDR3 DNA reads TGCGCCAGCAGGAACTCATTCAATGAGCAGTACTTC. Its translation is CASRNSFNEQYF.

This clone appeared many times. V gene TRBV5-6 combines with J gene TRBJ2-1; D not certain. Trimming removed 4 bases from V and 5 bases from J, with 7 bases in between. Per germline, CDR1 SGHDT and CDR2 YYEEEE. The CDR3 has 12 residues. The CDR3 DNA reads TGTGCCAGCAGCGCCGACAACAATGAGCAGTTCTTC. Translated: CASSADNNEQFF.

V gene TRBV5-1 combines with J gene TRBJ1-4; 8 bases are shared with TRBD1. CDR1 is SGHRS and CDR2 is YFSETQ in the germline V gene. This CDR3 contains 15 residues. J was trimmed by 5 bases and V by 4 bases; bases with no gene match: 7. The CDR3 region is CASSAGQGVNEKLFF. Written as DNA, the CDR3 is TGCGCCAGCAGCGCCGGACAGGGAGTAAATGAAAAACTGTTTTTT.

The chain links TRBV7-2 to TRBJ1-1; D is ambiguous. Trimming removed 0 bases from V and 5 bases from J, with 7 bases in between. This CDR3 region has 13 residues. CDR1 SGHTA and CDR2 FQGNSA come from the germline V gene. This CDR3 is CASSLAPETEAFF. In DNA, the CDR3 is TGTGCCAGCAGCTTAGCGCCGGAGACTGAAGCTTTCTTT.

This chain links TRBV10-3 with TRBJ1-6; 8 bases are shared with TRBD1. The CDR3 is made up of 13 amino acids. Germline values: CDR1 ENHRY, CDR2 SYGVKD. V dropped 3 bases and J dropped 11; count of bases not matched to a gene: 3. The CDR3 sequence: CAISEGQGPPLHF. The CDR3 nucleotides read TGTGCCATCAGTGAAGGACAGGGACCACCCCTCCACTTT.

The rearrangement links TRBV12-3 or TRBV12-4 to TRBJ2-3; TRBD1 might be the D (5 bases). The CDR3 contains 13 residues. Trimming removed 5 bases from V and 1 base from J, with 7 bases in between. For the CDR3, the DNA is TGTGCCAGCAGTCGGACACGCACAGATACGCAGTATTTT. As protein: CASSRTRTDTQYF.

The CDR3 protein is CASSQVRGTSSLDTQYF. The CDR3 DNA reads TGCGCCAGCAGCCAAGTCCGGGGGACTAGTAGTTTAGATACGCAGTATTTT. The chain uses TRBV4-1 and TRBJ2-3; 8 bases match TRBD2. CDR3 length equals 17 residues. Germline V gene lookup returns CDR1 MGHRA and CDR2 YSYEKL. The ends lost 1 base at V and 5 bases at J; junction bases unmatched: 11.

The rearrangement links TRBV11-2 to TRBJ2-5; the D is unclear. The CDR3 runs 12 residues. Germline V gene lookup returns CDR1 SGHAT and CDR2 FQNNGV. V lost 5 bases to trimming and J lost 5 bases, with 9 bases between them. CDR3 in amino acids: CASSPPTETQYF. The CDR3 nucleotides are TGTGCCAGCAGCCCTCCTACGGAGACCCAGTACTTC.

The CDR3 is CASSSGRGNTEAFF. CDR3 sequence (DNA): TGTGCCAGCAGCTCCGGAAGGGGGAACACTGAAGCTTTCTTT. The chain links TRBV7-9 to TRBJ1-1; D is possibly TRBD1 (5 bases). There are 14 residues in the CDR3. CDR1 is SEHNR and CDR2 is FQNEAQ in the germline V gene (reference sequence). V was shortened by 4 bases and J by 1 base, with 10 bases between the two germline ends. Full variable domain (missing parts from reference TRBV7-9 and TRBJ1-1): DTGVSQNPRHKITKRGQNVTFRCDPISEHNRLYWYRQTLGQGPEFLTYFQNEAQLEKSRLLSDRFSAERPKGSFSTLEIQRTEQGDSAMYLCASSSGRGNTEAFFGQGTRLTVV.

The V and J genes are TRBV4-3 and TRBJ1-5; D is unclear. V lost 0 bases and J lost 11, with 11 bases in between. The CDR3 is 13 amino acids. Germline V gene lookup returns CDR1 LGHNA and CDR2 YSLEER. The CDR3 coding sequence is TGCGCCAGCAGCCAAGATCTCAGGCAAGCCCAGCATTTT. This translates into CASSQDLRQAQHF.

In this sample, this clone turned up once. The gene calls are TRBV12-3 or TRBV12-4 and TRBJ2-1; D possibly corresponds to TRBD2 (6 bases). Trimming removed 3 bases at V and 8 bases at J, with 11 bases between. The CDR3 covers 13 residues. The CDR3 is CASSLSSGDEQFF. CDR3 DNA sequence: TGTGCCAGCAGTTTGAGTAGCGGCGATGAGCAGTTCTTC.

The chain couples TRBV12-3 or TRBV12-4 to TRBJ1-2; 7 nucleotides match TRBD1. V was pared by 7 bases and J by 4 bases, with 6 bases of the junction left unmatched. This CDR3 has 13 residues. CDR3 sequence reads: CASTPTGPYGYTF. DNA for the CDR3: TGTGCCAGCACCCCGACAGGGCCCTATGGCTACACCTTC.

This chain connects TRBV18 to TRBJ1-1, with a possible D match to TRBD1 (5 bases). The CDR3 covers 17 residues. Between the trimmed V and J ends, which lost 6 bases and 6 bases, there was a span of 26 bases. Germline CDR1 KGHSH, CDR2 LQKENI. CDR3 protein: CASSSQTGSYRVSEAFF. The CDR3 DNA is TGTGCCAGCTCTTCCCAAACAGGATCCTACCGAGTCTCTGAAGCTTTCTTT.

The chain employs TRBV11-3 and TRBJ2-5; 8 bases fit TRBD1. CDR1 is SGHNT and CDR2 is YENEEA in the germline V gene. This CDR3 region has 13 residues. V lost 5 bases to trimming and J lost 5 bases; unmatched junction nucleotides: 4. This CDR3 reads CASSRDRGETQYF. The CDR3 DNA sequence: TGTGCCAGCAGCCGAGACAGGGGCGAGACCCAGTACTTC.

This clone showed up just a few times. V and J are TRBV7-9 and TRBJ1-6; D remains ambiguous. The CDR3 covers 13 residues. Trimming pared 8 bases from V and 8 bases from J, leaving 13 bases between. Germline V gene sequence: CDR1 SEHNR, CDR2 FQNEAQ (reference sequence). The CDR3 DNA reads TGTGCCAGCGCTGCGTCTCGGGATTCACCCCTCCACTTT. Translating it yields CASAASRDSPLHF. Full variable domain (missing parts from reference TRBV7-9 and TRBJ1-6): DTGVSQNPRHKITKRGQNVTFRCDPISEHNRLYWYRQTLGQGPEFLTYFQNEAQLEKSRLLSDRFSAERPKGSFSTLEIQRTEQGDSAMYLCASAASRDSPLHFGNGTRLTVT.